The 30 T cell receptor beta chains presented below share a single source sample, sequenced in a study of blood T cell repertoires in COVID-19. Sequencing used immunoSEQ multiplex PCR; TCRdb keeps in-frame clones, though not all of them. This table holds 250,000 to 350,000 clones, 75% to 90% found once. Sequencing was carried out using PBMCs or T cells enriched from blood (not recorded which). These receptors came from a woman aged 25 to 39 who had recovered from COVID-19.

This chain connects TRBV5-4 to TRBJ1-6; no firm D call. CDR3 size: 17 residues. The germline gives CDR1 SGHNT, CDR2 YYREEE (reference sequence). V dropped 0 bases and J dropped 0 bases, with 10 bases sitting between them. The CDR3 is CASSLVGGSSYNSPLHF. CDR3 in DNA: TGTGCCAGCAGCTTGGTAGGCGGAAGCTCCTATAATTCACCCCTCCACTTT.

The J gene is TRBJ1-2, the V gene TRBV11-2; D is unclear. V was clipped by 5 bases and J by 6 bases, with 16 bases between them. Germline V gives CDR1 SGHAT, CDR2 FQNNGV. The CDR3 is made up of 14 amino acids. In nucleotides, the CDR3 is TGTGCCAGCAGCCCCGCTGTACAATTCGATGGCTACACCTTC. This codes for CASSPAVQFDGYTF.

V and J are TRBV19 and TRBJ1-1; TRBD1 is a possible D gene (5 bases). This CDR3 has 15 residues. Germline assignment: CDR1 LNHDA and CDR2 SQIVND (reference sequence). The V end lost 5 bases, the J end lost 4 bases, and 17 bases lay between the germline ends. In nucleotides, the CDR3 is TGTGCCAGTAGTCCAGGCTCAGGGAGGATCACTGAAGCTTTCTTT. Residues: CASSPGSGRITEAFF.

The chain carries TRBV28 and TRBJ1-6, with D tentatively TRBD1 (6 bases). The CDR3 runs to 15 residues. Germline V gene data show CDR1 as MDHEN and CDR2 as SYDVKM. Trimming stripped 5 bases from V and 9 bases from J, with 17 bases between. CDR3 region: CASSPVGGARSPLHF. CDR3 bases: TGTGCCAGCAGTCCCGTGGGGGGGGCACGTTCACCCCTCCACTTT.

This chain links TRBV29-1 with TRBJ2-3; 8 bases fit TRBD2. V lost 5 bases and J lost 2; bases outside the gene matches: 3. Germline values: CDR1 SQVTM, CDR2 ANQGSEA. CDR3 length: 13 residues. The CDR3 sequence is CSVRGGNTDTQYF. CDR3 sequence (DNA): TGCAGCGTTCGGGGGGGGAACACAGATACGCAGTATTTT.

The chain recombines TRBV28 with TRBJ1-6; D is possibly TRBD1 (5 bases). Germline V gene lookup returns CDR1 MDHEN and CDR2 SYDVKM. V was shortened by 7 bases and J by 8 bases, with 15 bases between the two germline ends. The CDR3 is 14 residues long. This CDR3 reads CASNWGRADSPLHF. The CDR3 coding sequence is TGTGCCAGCAACTGGGGCAGGGCGGATTCACCCCTCCACTTT. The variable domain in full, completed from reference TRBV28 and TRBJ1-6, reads DVKVTQSSRYLVKRTGEKVFLECVQDMDHENMFWYRQDPGLGLRLIYFSYDVKMKEKGDIPEGYSVSREKKERFSLILESASTNQTSMYLCASNWGRADSPLHFGNGTRLTVT.

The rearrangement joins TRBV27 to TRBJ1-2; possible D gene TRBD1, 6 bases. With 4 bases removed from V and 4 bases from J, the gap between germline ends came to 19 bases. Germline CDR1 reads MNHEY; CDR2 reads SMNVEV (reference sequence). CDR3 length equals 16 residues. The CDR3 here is CASSSSGGGDSYGYTF. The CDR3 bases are TGTGCCAGCAGTTCCTCGGGAGGGGGAGATAGCTATGGCTACACCTTC.

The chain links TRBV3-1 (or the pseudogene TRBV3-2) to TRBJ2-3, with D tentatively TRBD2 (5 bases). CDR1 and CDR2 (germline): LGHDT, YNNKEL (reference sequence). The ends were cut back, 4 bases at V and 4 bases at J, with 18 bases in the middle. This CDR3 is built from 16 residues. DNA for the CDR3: TGTGCCAGCAGCCGAGACCCAAACTCGAGGGCAGATACGCAGTATTTT. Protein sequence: CASSRDPNSRADTQYF.

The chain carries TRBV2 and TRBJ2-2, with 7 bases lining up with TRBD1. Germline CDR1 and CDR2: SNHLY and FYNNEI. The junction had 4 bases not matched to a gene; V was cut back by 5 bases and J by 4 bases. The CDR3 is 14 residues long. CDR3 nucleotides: TGTGCCAGCAGTAGGGACAGACCCACCGGGGAGCTGTTTTTT. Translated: CASSRDRPTGELFF.

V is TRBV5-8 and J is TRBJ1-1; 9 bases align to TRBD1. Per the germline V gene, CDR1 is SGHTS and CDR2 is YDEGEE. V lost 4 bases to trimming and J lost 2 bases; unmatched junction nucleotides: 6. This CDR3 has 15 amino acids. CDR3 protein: CASSPGTGHNTEAFF. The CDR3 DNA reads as TGTGCCAGCAGCCCCGGGACAGGGCACAACACTGAAGCTTTCTTT. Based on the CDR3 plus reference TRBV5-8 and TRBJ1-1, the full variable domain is EAGVTQSPTHLIKTRGQQATLRCSPISGHTSVYWYQQALGLGLQFLLWYDEGEERNRGNFPPRFSGRQFPNYSSELNVNALELEDSALYLCASSPGTGHNTEAFFGQGTRLTVV.

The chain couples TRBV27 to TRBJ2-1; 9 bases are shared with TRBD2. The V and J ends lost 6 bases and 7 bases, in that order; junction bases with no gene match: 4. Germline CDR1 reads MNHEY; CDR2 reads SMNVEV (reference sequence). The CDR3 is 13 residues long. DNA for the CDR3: TGTGCCAGCAGCCTAGCGGGGCCAAATGAGCAGTTCTTC. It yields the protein CASSLAGPNEQFF.

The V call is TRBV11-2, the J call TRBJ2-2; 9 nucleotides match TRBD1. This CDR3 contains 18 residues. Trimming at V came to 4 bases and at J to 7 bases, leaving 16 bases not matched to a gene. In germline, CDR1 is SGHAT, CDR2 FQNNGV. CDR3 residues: CASSSIPGQGSISGELFF. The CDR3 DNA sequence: TGTGCCAGCAGCTCAATACCGGGACAGGGTTCGATTAGCGGGGAGCTGTTTTTT.

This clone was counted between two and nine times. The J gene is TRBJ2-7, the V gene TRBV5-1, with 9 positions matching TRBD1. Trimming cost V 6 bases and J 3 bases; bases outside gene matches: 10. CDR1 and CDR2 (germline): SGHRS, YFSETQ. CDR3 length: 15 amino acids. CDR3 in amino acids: CASTKGGTGYYEQYF. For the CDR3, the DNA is TGCGCCAGCACCAAAGGAGGGACAGGGTACTACGAGCAGTACTTC.

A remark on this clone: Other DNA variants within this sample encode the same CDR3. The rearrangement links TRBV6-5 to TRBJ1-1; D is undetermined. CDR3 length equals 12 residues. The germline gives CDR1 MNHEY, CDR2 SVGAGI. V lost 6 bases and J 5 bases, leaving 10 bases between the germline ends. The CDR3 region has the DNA TGTGCCAGCAGCCTATCGGGAACTGAAGCTTTCTTT. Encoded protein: CASSLSGTEAFF.

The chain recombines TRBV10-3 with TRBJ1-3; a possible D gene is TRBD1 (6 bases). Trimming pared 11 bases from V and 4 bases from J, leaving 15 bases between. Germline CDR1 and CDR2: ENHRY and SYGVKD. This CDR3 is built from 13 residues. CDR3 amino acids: CAVTGQSGNTIYF. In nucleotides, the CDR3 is TGTGCCGTCACCGGACAGTCGGGAAACACCATATATTTT.

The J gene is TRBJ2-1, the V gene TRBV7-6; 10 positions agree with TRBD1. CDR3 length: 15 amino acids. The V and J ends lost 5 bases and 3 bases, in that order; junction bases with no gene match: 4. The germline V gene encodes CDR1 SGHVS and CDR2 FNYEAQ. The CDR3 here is CASSPGQGFYNEQFF. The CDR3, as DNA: TGTGCCAGCAGCCCGGGACAGGGGTTCTACAATGAGCAGTTCTTC.

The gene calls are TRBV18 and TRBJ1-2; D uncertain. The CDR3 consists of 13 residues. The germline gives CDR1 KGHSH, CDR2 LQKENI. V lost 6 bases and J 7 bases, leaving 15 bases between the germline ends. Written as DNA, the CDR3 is TGTGCCAGCTCCCAAGAGGAGAGGATTGGCTACACCTTC. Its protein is CASSQEERIGYTF.

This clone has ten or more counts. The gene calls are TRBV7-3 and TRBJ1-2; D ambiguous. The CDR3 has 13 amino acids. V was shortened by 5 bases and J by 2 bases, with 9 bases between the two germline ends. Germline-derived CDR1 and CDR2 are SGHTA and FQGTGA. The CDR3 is CASSPDGNYGYTF. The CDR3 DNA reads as TGTGCCAGCAGCCCTGACGGGAACTATGGCTACACCTTC.

CDR3 sequence reads: CASSDGTGIYNEQFF. In DNA, the CDR3 is TGTGCCAGCAGTGACGGGACAGGGATCTACAATGAGCAGTTCTTC. The rearrangement joins TRBV6-4 to TRBJ2-1, with TRBD1 matching 9 bases. The CDR3 loop spans 15 amino acids. V shed 2 bases and J 3 bases; nucleotides not matched to a gene: 2. Germline V gene lookup returns CDR1 MRHNA and CDR2 SNTAGT.

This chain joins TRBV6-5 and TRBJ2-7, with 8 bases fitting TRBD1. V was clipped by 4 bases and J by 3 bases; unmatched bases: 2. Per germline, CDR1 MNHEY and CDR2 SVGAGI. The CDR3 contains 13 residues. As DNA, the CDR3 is TGTGCCAGCAGTTGGGGACAGGACTACGAGCAGTACTTC. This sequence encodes CASSWGQDYEQYF.

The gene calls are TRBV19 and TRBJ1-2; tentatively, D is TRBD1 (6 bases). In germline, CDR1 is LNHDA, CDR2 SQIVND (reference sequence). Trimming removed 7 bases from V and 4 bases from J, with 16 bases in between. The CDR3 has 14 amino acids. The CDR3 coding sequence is TGTGCCAGTATCCCAGGGGTGGGATTCTATGGCTACACCTTC. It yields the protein CASIPGVGFYGYTF.

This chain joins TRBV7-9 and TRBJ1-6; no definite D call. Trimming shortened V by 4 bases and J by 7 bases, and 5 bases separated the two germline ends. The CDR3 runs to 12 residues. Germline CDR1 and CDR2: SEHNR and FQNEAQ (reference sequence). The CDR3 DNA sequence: TGTGCCAGCAGCTACTTCAATTCACCCCTCCACTTT. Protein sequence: CASSYFNSPLHF. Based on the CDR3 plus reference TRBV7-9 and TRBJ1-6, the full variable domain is DTGVSQNPRHKITKRGQNVTFRCDPISEHNRLYWYRQTLGQGPEFLTYFQNEAQLEKSRLLSDRFSAERPKGSFSTLEIQRTEQGDSAMYLCASSYFNSPLHFGNGTRLTVT.

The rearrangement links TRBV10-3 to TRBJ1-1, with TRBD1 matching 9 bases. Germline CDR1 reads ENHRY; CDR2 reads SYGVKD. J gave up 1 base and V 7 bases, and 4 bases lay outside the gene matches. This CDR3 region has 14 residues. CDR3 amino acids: CAIKRQGGNTEAFF. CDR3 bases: TGTGCCATCAAGAGACAGGGGGGGAACACTGAAGCTTTCTTT.

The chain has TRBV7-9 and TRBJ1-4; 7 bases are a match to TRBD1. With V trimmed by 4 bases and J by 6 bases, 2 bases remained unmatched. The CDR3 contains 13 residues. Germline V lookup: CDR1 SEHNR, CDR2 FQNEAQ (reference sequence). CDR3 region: CASSSQGHEKLFF. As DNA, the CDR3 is TGTGCCAGCAGCTCACAGGGGCATGAAAAACTGTTTTTT. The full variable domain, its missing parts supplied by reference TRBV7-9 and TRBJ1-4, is DTGVSQNPRHKITKRGQNVTFRCDPISEHNRLYWYRQTLGQGPEFLTYFQNEAQLEKSRLLSDRFSAERPKGSFSTLEIQRTEQGDSAMYLCASSSQGHEKLFFGSGTQLSVL.

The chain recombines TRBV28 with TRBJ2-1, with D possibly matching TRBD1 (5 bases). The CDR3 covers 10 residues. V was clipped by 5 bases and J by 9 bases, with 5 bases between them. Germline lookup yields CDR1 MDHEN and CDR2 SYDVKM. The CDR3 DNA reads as TGTGCCAGCAGTCAGGGTGAGCAGTTCTTC. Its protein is CASSQGEQFF.

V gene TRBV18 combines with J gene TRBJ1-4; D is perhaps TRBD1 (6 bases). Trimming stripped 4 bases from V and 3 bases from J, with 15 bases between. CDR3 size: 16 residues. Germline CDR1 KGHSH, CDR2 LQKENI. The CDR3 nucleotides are TGTGCCAGCTCACTTGTTCTGGCAGGGGCTAATGAAAAACTGTTTTTT. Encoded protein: CASSLVLAGANEKLFF.

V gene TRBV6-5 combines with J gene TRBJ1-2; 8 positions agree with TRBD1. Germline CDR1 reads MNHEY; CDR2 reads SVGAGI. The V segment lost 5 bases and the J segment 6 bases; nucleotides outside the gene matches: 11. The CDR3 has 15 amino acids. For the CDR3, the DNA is TGTGCCAGCAGTCAACTAGCCAGGGGGCGGGATGGCTACACCTTC. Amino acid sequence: CASSQLARGRDGYTF.

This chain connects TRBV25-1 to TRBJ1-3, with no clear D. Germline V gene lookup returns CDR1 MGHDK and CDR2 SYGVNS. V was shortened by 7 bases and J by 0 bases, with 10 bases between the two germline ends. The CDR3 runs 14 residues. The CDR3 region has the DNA TGTGCCAGCACCGACGGGAGCTCTGGAAACACCATATATTTT. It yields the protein CASTDGSSGNTIYF.

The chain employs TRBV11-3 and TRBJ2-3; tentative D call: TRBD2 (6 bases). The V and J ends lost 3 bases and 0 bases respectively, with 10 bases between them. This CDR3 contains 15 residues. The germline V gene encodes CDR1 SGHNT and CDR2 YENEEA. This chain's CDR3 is CASSFRGTSTDTQYF. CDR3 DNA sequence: TGTGCCAGCAGCTTCCGGGGGACCAGCACAGATACGCAGTATTTT. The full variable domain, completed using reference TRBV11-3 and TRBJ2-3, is EAGVVQSPRYKIIEKKQPVAFWCNPISGHNTLYWYLQNLGQGPELLIRYENEEAVDDSQLPKDRFSAERLKGVDSTLKIQPAELGDSAVYLCASSFRGTSTDTQYFGPGTRLTVL.

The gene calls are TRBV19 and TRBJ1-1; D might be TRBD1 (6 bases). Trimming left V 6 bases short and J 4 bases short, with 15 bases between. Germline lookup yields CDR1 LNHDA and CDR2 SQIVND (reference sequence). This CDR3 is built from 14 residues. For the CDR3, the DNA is TGTGCCAGTAGGCCGACAGGAGGAGGCACTGAAGCTTTCTTT. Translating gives CASRPTGGGTEAFF.